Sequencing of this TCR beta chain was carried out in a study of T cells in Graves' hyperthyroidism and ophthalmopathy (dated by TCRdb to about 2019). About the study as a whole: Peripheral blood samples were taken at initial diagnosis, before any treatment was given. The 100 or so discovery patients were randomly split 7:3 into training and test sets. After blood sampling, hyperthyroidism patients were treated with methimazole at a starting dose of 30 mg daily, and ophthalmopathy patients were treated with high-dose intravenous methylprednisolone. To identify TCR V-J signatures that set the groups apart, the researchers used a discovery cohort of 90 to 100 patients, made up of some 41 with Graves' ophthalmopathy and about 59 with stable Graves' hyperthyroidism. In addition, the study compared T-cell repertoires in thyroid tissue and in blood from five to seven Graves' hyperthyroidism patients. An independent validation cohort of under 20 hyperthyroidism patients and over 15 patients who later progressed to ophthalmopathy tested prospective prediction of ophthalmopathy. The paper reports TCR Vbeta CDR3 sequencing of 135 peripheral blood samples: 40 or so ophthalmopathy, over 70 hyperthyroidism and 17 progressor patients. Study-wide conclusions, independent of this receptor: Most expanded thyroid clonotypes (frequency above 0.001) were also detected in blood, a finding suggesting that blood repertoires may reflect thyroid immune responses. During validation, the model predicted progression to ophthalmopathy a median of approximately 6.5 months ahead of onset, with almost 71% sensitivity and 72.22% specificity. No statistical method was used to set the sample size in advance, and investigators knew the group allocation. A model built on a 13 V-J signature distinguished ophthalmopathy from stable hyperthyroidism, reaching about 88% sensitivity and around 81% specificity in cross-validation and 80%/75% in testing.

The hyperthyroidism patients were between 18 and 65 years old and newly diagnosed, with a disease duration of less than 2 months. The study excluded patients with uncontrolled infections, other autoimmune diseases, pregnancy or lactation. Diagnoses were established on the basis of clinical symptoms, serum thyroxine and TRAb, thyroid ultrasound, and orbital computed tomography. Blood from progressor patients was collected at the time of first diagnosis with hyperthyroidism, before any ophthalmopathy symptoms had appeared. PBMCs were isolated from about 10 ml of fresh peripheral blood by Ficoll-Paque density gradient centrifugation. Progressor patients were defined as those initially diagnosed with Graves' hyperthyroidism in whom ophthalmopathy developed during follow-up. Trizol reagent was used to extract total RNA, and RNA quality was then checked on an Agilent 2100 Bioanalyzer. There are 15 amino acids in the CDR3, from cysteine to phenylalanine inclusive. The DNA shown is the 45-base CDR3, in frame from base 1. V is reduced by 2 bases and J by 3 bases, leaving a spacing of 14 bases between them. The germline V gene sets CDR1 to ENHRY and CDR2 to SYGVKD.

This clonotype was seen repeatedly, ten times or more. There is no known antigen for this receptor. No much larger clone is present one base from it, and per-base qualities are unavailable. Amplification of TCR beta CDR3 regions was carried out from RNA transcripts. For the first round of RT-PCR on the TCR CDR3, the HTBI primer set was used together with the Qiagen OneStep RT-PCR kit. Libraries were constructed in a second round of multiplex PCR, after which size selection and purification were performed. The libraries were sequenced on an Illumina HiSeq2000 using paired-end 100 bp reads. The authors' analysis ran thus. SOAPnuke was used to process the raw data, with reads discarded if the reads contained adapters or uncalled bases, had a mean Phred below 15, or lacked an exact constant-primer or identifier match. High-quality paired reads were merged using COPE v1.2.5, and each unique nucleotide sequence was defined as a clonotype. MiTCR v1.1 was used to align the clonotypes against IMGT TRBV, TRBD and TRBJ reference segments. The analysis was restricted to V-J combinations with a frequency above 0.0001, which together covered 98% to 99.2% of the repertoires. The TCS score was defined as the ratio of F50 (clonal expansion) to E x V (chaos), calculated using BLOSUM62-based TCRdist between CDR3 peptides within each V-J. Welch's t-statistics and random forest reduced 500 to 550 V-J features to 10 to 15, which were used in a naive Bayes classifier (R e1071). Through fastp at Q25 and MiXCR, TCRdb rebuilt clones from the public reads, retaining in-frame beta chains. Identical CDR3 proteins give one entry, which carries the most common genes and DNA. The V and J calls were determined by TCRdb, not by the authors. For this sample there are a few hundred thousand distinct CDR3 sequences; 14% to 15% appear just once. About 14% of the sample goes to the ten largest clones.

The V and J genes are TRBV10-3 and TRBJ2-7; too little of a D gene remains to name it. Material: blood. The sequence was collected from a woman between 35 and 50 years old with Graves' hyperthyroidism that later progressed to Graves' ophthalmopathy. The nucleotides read TGTGCCATCAGTGAGGAAGTCGGCCCGCACTACGAGCAGTACTTC. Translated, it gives CAISEEVGPHYEQYF.